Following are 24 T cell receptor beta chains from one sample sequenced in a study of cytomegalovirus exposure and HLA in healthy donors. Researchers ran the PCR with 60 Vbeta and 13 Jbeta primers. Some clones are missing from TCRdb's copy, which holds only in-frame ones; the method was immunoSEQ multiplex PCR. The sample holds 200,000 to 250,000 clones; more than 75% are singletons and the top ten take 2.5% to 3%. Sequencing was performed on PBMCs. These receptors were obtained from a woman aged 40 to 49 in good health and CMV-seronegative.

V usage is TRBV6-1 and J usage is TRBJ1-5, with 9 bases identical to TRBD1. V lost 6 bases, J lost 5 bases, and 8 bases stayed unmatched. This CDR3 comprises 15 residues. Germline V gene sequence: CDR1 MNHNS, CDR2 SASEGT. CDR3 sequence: CASSLPGQGDQPQHF. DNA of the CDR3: TGTGCCAGCAGCCTCCCGGGACAGGGCGATCAGCCCCAGCATTTT.

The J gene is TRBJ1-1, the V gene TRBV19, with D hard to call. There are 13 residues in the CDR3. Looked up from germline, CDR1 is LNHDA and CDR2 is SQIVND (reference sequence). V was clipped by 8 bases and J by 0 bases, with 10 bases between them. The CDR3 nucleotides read TGTGCCAGTGGGAGAACGGTGAACACTGAAGCTTTCTTT. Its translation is CASGRTVNTEAFF.

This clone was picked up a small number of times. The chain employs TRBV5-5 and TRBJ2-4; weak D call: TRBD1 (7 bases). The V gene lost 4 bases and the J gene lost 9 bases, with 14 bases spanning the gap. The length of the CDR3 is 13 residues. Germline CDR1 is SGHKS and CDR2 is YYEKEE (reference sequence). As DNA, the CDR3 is TGTGCCAGCAGCAGGGACTCAGGGGGCATTCAGTACTTC. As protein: CASSRDSGGIQYF.

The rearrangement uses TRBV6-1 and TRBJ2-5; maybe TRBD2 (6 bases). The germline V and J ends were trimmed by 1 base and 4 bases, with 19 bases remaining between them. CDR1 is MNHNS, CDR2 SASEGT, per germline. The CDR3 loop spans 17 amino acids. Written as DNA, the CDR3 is TGTGCCAGCAGTGAAGGAAATTGGGGGGAGCCTCGAGAGACCCAGTACTTC. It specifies CASSEGNWGEPRETQYF.

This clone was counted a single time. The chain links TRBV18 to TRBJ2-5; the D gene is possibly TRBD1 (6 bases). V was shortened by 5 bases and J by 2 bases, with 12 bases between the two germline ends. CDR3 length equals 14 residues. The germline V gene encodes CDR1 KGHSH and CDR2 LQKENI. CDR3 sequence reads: CASSADSQQETQYF. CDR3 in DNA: TGTGCCAGCTCAGCGGACAGCCAACAAGAGACCCAGTACTTC.

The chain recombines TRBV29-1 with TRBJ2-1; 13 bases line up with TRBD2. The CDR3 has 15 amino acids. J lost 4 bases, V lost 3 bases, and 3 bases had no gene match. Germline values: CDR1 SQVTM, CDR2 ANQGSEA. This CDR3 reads CSVDEGLAGYNEQFF. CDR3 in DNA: TGCAGCGTTGATGAGGGACTAGCGGGATACAATGAGCAGTTCTTC.

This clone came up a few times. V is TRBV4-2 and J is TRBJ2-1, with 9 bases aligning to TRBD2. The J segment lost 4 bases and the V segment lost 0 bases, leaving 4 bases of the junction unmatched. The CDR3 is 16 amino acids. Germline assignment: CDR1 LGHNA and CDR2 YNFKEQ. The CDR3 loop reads CASSQDGAGGYNEQFF. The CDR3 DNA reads TGTGCCAGCAGCCAAGATGGAGCGGGGGGTTACAATGAGCAGTTCTTC.

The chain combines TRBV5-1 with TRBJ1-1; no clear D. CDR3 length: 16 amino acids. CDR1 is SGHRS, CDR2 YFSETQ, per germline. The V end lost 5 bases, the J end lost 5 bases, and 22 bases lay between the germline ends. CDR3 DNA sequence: TGCGCCAGCAGGGGTTCAGCGCGGGTATCCGGTACTGAAGCTTTCTTT. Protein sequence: CASRGSARVSGTEAFF.

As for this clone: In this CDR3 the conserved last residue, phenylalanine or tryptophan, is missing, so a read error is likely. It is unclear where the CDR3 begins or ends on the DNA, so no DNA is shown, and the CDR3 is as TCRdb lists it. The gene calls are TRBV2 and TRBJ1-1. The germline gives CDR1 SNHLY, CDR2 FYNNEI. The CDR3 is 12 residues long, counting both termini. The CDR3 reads CASSLNQVEASL.

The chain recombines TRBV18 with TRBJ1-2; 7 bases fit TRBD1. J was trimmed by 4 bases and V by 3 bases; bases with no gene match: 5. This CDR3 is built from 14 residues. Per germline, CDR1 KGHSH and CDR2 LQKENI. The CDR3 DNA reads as TGTGCCAGCTCACCGAACAGGGGTACCTATGGCTACACCTTC. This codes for CASSPNRGTYGYTF. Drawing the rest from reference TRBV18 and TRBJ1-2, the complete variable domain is NAGVMQNPRHLVRRRGQEARLRCSPMKGHSHVYWYRQLPEEGLKFMVYLQKENIIDESGMPKERFSAEFPKEGPSILRIQQVVRGDSAAYFCASSPNRGTYGYTFGSGTRLTVV.

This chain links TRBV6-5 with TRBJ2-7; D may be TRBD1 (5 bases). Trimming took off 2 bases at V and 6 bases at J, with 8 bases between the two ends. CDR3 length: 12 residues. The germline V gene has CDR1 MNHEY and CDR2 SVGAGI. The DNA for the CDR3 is TGTGCCAGCAGTTACGCAGGGTCCGAGCAGTACTTC. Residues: CASSYAGSEQYF.

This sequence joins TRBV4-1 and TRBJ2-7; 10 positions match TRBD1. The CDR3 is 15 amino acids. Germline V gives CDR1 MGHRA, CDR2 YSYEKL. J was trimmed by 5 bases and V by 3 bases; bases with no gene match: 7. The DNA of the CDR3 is TGCGCCAGCAGCCACGAACGGGACAGGGGCGACGAGCAGTACTTC. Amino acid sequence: CASSHERDRGDEQYF.

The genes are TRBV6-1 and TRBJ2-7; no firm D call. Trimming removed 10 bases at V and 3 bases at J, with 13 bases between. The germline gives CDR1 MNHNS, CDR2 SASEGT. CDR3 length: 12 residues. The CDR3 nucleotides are TGTGCCATCGATAAAACAATCTACGAGCAGTACTTC. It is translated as CAIDKTIYEQYF.

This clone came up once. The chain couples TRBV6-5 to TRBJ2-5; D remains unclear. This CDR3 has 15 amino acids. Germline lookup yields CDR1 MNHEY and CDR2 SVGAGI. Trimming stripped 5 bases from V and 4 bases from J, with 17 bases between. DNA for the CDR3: TGTGCCAGCAGTCCCGCCTCGGGTTCCCCAGAGACCCAGTACTTC. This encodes CASSPASGSPETQYF.

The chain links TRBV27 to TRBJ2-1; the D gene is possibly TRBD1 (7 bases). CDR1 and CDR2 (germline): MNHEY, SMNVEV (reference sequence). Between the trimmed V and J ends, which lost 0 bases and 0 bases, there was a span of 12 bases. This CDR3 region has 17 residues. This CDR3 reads CASSLSAQGGSYNEQFF. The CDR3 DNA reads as TGTGCCAGCAGTTTATCAGCCCAGGGGGGCTCCTACAATGAGCAGTTCTTC.

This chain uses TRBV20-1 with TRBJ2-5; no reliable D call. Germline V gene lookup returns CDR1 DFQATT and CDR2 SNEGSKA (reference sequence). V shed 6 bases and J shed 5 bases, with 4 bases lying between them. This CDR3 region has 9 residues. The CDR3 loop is CSAGETQYF. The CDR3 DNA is TGCAGTGCCGGGGAGACCCAGTACTTC.

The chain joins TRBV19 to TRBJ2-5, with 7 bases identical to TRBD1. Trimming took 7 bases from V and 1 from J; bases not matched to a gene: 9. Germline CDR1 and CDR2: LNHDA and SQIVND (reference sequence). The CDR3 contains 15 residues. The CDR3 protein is CASTIGRGSQETQYF. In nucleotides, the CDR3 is TGTGCCAGTACGATAGGCAGGGGGAGCCAAGAGACCCAGTACTTC. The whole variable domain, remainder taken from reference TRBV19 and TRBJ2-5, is DGGITQSPKYLFRKEGQNVTLSCEQNLNHDAMYWYRQDPGQGLRLIYYSQIVNDFQKGDIAEGYSVSREKKESFPLTVTSAQKNPTAFYLCASTIGRGSQETQYFGPGTRLLVL.

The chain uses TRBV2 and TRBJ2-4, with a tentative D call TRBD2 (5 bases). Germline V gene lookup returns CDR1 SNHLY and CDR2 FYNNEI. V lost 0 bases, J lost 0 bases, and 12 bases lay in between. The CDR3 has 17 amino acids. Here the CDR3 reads CASSEAGGWLAKNIQYF. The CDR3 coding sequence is TGTGCCAGCAGTGAAGCTGGAGGCTGGCTAGCCAAAAACATTCAGTACTTC.

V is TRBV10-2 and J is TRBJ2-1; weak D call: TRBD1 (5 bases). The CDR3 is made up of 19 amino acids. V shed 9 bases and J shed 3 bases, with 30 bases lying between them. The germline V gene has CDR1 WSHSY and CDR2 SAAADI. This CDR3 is CARRSPLGAWWCIYNEQFF. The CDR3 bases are TGCGCCAGAAGATCCCCCCTTGGGGCTTGGTGGTGTATCTACAATGAGCAGTTCTTC.

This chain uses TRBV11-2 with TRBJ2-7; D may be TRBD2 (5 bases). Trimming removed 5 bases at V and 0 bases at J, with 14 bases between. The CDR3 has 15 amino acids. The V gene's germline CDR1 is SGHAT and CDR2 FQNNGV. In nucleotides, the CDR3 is TGTGCCAGCAGCCCATGGACGGGGAGCTCCTACGAGCAGTACTTC. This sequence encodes CASSPWTGSSYEQYF.

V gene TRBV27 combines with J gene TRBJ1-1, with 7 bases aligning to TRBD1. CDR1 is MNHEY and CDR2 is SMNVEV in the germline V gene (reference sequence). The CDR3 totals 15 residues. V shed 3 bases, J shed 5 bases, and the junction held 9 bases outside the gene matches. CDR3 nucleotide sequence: TGTGCCAGCAGTTTGAGTACAGGGGTACGGACTGAAGCTTTCTTT. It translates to CASSLSTGVRTEAFF.

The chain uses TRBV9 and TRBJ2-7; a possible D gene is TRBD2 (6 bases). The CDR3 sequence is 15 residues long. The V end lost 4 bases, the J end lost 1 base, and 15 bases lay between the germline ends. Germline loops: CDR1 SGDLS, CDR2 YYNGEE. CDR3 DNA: TGTGCCAGCAGCATTCGCCCGGGAGCATCCTACGAGCAGTACTTC. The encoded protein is CASSIRPGASYEQYF.

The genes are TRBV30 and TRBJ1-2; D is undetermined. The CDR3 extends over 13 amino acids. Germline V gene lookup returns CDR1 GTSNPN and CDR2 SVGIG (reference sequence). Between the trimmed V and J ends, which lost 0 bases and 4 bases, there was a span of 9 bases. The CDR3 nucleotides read TGTGCCTGGAGTGTATTTGTCCGCTATGGCTACACCTTC. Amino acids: CAWSVFVRYGYTF.

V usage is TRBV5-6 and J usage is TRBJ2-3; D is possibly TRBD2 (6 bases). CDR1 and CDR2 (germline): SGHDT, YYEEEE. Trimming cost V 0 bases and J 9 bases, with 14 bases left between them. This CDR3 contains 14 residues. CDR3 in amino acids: CASSLEGLTWTQYF. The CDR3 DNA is TGTGCCAGCAGCTTGGAGGGACTCACATGGACGCAGTATTTT.